The sequence of this T cell receptor (beta chain) was determined in a study of blood T cell repertoires in COVID-19 (dated by TCRdb to about 2020). Regarding the study in general: The collaborator samples originated in the United States, Italy and Spain and spanned the acute and convalescent phases of COVID-19. The samples were drawn from two sources: the first 160 participants of the ongoing ImmuneRACE study, and over 950 subjects contributed by 6 global collaborators. The prospective study material was composed of cDNA or gDNA derived from T cells, B-cell-depleted T cells, or PBMCs. The repertoires were released in a freely available public database meant as a resource for research on the immune response to SARS-CoV-2. Subjects who had been exposed to COVID-19, were actively infected with it, or had recovered from it provided the deeply sampled blood TCRbeta repertoires that made up the dataset. Where available, HLA class I and class II types were taken from metadata supplied by the sample provider and were not determined by assay-based typing. The sample metadata nearly always contained a de-identified subject ID, COVID-19 status, age in years and sex. The full study reports these points: Clinical and demographic metadata were provided uncurated, with the amount varying by source and participant.

Comments on this clone: Its antigen is currently not known. Base qualities are not at hand, and no much larger clone is one base apart.

Each collaborating institution followed its own protocols to collect whole blood in K2EDTA tubes. For TCRbeta analysis, collaborator samples were shipped as frozen whole blood, as isolated PBMCs, or as DNA extracted from either sample type. The CDR3 has 13 amino acids, counting the end cysteine and phenylalanine. The only DNA kept is the CDR3, 39 bases in frame from the first base. At the junction V is shortened by 7 bases and J by 4 bases; bases outside the gene matches: 8. According to the germline V gene, CDR1 reads SQVTM and CDR2 reads ANQGSEA. TCRbeta CDR3 regions were amplified from genomic DNA using the immunoSEQ Assay, a bias-controlled multiplex PCR. The published analysis was carried out like this. Nucleated cell counts per sample were estimated from amplification of reference gene primers within the assay. To quantify the absolute abundance of each unique TCRbeta CDR3 rearrangement, sequence reads were collapsed and filtered. For each sample, productive Simpson clonality was calculated as the square root of Simpson's diversity index over productive rearrangements. This immuneACCESS table, as held by TCRdb, lists in-frame sequences with V and J called but not all clones. Of the missing ones, under half trace to an unresolved V gene in checked studies; the others have no known cause. Clonal size and the V and J genes are those of that table, whereas D and trimming came from the DNA. This sample has over 10,000 clones in its table, and around 91% of those were observed once. Less than 25% of the sample rests with the top ten.

The source material was peripheral blood. The chain is made from TRBV29-1 and TRBJ1-2; TRBD1 matches 8 bases in the middle. The receptor was derived from a human donor with active COVID-19. The donor label of this sample is uncertain. The encoded CDR3 is CSAQTGGGYGYTF. The DNA sequence is as follows: TGCAGCGCCCAAACAGGGGGTGGCTATGGCTACACCTTC. Outside the CDR3, residues come from the reference TRBV29-1 and TRBJ1-2 proteins, so the full variable domain is: SAVISQKPSRDICQRGTSLTIQCQVDSQVTMMFWYRQQPGQSLTLIATANQGSEATYESGFVIDKFPISRPNLTFSTLTVSNMSPEDSSIYLCSAQTGGGYGYTFGSGTRLTVV.